These T cell receptor beta chains were read from a single sample in a study of cytomegalovirus exposure and HLA in healthy donors. The method was immunoSEQ multiplex PCR; TCRdb's version includes in-frame clones alone and lacks a portion of them. The data show some 140,000 clones, approximately 84% seen once. The material sequenced was PBMCs. These receptors came from a woman aged 25 to 39 in good health and CMV-seronegative. Each CDR3 is given with its conserved first and last residue. Each record gives: J gene, V gene, clone size, D gene, CDR3 DNA, CDR3 protein. D genes are given only for firm matches. Size is stated for part of the rows, as once, few or many counts, or as a class when the clone is expanded.

TRBJ1-6 | TRBV4-3 | . | TRBD1 | TGCGCCAGCAGCCAAGAAGTCTGGGGACAGGGTTATTCACCCCTCCACTTT | CASSQEVWGQGYSPLHF
TRBJ2-1 | TRBV18 | . | TRBD2 | TGTGCCAGCATGATAGCGGGGGGGCCCGGTGAGCAGTTCTTC | CASMIAGGPGEQFF
TRBJ1-5 | TRBV7-2 | once | TRBD1 | TGTGCCAGCAGCTTAGACAGGGGGCATCGTCAGCCCCAGCATTTT | CASSLDRGHRQPQHF
TRBJ2-7 | TRBV19 | . | TRBD1 | TGTGCCAGTAGTATGCGACAGGGTCTTAGCTACGAGCAGTACTTC | CASSMRQGLSYEQYF
TRBJ1-5 | TRBV6-1 | . | . | TGTGCCAGCAGTGAAACGCACAGAAATCAGCCCCAGCATTTT | CASSETHRNQPQHF
TRBJ1-3 | TRBV29-1 | . | TRBD1 | TGCAGCGTTGATAGGGACAGCGTGGGGAACACCATATATTTT | CSVDRDSVGNTIYF
TRBJ2-1 | TRBV21-1 | once | . | TGTGCCAGCGTTATAGAGGACAGAGAAGATGAGCAGTTCTTC | CASVIEDREDEQFF
TRBJ2-5 | TRBV25-1 | once | TRBD2 | TGTGCCAGCAGTCCTAGCGGTCCGGGGTCGTCCCAGTACTTC | CASSPSGPGSSQYF
TRBJ2-5 | TRBV5-1 | . | . | TGCGCCAGCAGCGGGGGACACCGAGAGACCCAGTACTTC | CASSGGHRETQYF
TRBJ2-5 | TRBV6-1 | . | . | TGTGCCAGCAGAAATTCGGGACATAAAGAGACCCAGTACTTC | CASRNSGHKETQYF
TRBJ2-7 | TRBV6-6 | . | . | TGTGCCAGCAGTTACTCGCTTGGGGGGATTTACGAGCAGTACTTC | CASSYSLGGIYEQYF
TRBJ1-2 | TRBV4-2 | . | . | TGTGCCAGCAGCCAGGAACCCGGGGCTAACTATGGCTACACCTTC | CASSQEPGANYGYTF
TRBJ2-2 | TRBV4-2 | . | . | TGTGCCAGCAGCCAAGATCCGAACACGAACACCGGGGAGCTGTTTTTT | CASSQDPNTNTGELFF
TRBJ2-7 | TRBV4-1 | . | . | TGCGCCAGCAGCCAAGAGGAGATCCCGAGTCGGCAGTACTTC | CASSQEEIPSRQYF
TRBJ1-2 | TRBV6-1 | . | TRBD1 | TGTGCCAGCAGGAAGCAGGGGGCGGTAGGCTACACCTTC | CASRKQGAVGYTF
TRBJ1-2 | TRBV20-1 | . | . | TGCAGTGCCGAGTACTATGGCTACACCTTC | CSAEYYGYTF
TRBJ1-1 | TRBV5-6 | . | . | TGTGCCAGCAGTCTTACCTGGGGGGATACTGAAGCTTTCTTT | CASSLTWGDTEAFF
TRBJ2-5 | TRBV5-1 | . | . | TGCGCCAGCAGCCGGGAGACCGGGCGCGACCAAGAGACCCAGTACTTC | CASSRETGRDQETQYF
TRBJ1-2 | TRBV28 | . | . | TGTGCCAGCAGTTTATCCACCGGGGGGGGAGGGCTTGGCTACACCTTC | CASSLSTGGGGLGYTF
TRBJ1-4 | TRBV30 | . | . | TGTGCCTGGCCAAGACAGGCACCAACTAATGAAAAACTGTTTTTT | CAWPRQAPTNEKLFF
TRBJ2-5 | TRBV10-3 | . | TRBD1 | TGTGCCATCAGTACAGGGGAAGAGACCCAGTACTTC | CAISTGEETQYF
TRBJ2-1 | TRBV7-9 | . | TRBD1 | TGTGCCAGCAGCCCCCGGACAGGGGTAAACAATGAGCAGTTCTTC | CASSPRTGVNNEQFF
TRBJ1-2 | TRBV2 | . | TRBD1 | TGTGCCAGCAGCTTACAGGGGGCGCCCAACTATGGCTACACCTTC | CASSLQGAPNYGYTF
TRBJ2-3 | TRBV5-1 | . | TRBD2 | TGCGCCAGCAGCTTCGTCACTAGCGGGGGCACAGATACGCAGTATTTT | CASSFVTSGGTDTQYF
TRBJ1-5 | TRBV19 | . | TRBD1 | TGTGCCAGTAGTCCCGGACAGGGCAATCAGCCCCAGCATTTT | CASSPGQGNQPQHF
TRBJ1-4 | TRBV19 | . | TRBD1 | TGTGCCAGTAGTGCCGGACAGGACCTAAATGAAAAACTGTTTTTT | CASSAGQDLNEKLFF
TRBJ1-1 | TRBV19 | . | . | TGTGCCAGTATCCGTGACACTGAAGCTTTCTTT | CASIRDTEAFF
TRBJ1-3 | TRBV18 | once | . | TGTGCCAGCTTCCTGGACAACTCTGGAAACACCATATATTTT | CASFLDNSGNTIYF
TRBJ1-2 | TRBV2 | few | . | TGTGCCAGCACCCCAGGGTTTGACTATGGCTACACCTTC | CASTPGFDYGYTF
TRBJ2-6 | TRBV5-1 | . | TRBD1 | TGCGCCAGCAGCTTGGTTGGGACAGGGTCTCCTGGGGCCAACGTCCTGACTTTC | CASSLVGTGSPGANVLTF
TRBJ1-5 | TRBV28 | . | TRBD1 | TGTGCCAGCAGTTCTGGACAGGGACAGTTCAAGGCCCAGCATTTT | CASSSGQGQFKAQHF
TRBJ2-2 | TRBV4-1 | . | . | TGCGCCAGCAGCCAAGATCCTGGCAGGACGAACACCGGGGAGCTGTTTTTT | CASSQDPGRTNTGELFF
TRBJ2-5 | TRBV5-4 | . | . | TGTGCCAGCAGATTGACAGGTTCTCAAGAGACCCAGTACTTC | CASRLTGSQETQYF
TRBJ1-4 | TRBV4-1 | few | . | TGCGCCAGCAGCCAAGGCCCGGGGGATAATGAAAAACTGTTTTTT | CASSQGPGDNEKLFF
TRBJ2-2 | TRBV10-1 | . | TRBD1 | TGCGCCAGCAGTCGGGACAGGGGAACCGGGGAGCTGTTTTTT | CASSRDRGTGELFF
TRBJ1-2 | TRBV6-1 | . | . | TGTGCCAGCAGTGGCGTCAGGAACTATGGCTACACCTTC | CASSGVRNYGYTF
TRBJ2-7 | TRBV28 | . | TRBD2 | TGTGCCAGCAGTTTCGATTCGGGGGGCTCCTACGAGCAGTACTTC | CASSFDSGGSYEQYF
TRBJ1-4 | TRBV7-9 | . | . | TGTGCCAGCAGCTTAGAGGTACAGAGCCTCAATGAAAAACTGTTTTTT | CASSLEVQSLNEKLFF
TRBJ1-6 | TRBV6-1 | . | TRBD1 | TGTGCCAGCGGTGCAGGGGGAAATTCACCCCTCCACTTT | CASGAGGNSPLHF
TRBJ2-7 | TRBV13 | . | TRBD1 | TGTGCCAGCAATACTCCCGGACAGGGAATTAACGAGCAGTACTTC | CASNTPGQGINEQYF
TRBJ1-3 | TRBV19 | . | . | TGTGCCAGTAGCTTTACCAGGTTTTCTGGAAACACCATATATTTT | CASSFTRFSGNTIYF
TRBJ2-5 | TRBV9 | . | . | TGTGCCAGCAGCCCCACCACCCTCGGGTACCAAGAGACCCAGTACTTC | CASSPTTLGYQETQYF
TRBJ2-5 | TRBV7-2 | . | TRBD2 | TGTGCCAGCAGCTTGGGACTAGCGGATAGTTGGGCCCAGTACTTC | CASSLGLADSWAQYF
TRBJ1-2 | TRBV4-1 | few | . | TGCGCCAGCAGCCAAGATAGAGACAGCTCCTTCTATGGCTACACCTTC | CASSQDRDSSFYGYTF
TRBJ1-5 | TRBV19 | . | . | TGTGCCAGTAGTCGGGAGGGGTCGTCCCCGTATAGCAATCAGCCCCAGCATTTT | CASSREGSSPYSNQPQHF
TRBJ2-6 | TRBV7-9 | . | . | TGTGCCAGCAGCTCCCGATTCAGGGGTGGGGCCAACGTCCTGACTTTC | CASSSRFRGGANVLTF
TRBJ1-6 | TRBV6-6 | . | . | TGTGCCAGCCTCGGGCCAGACAGCGGGTCACCCCTCCACTTT | CASLGPDSGSPLHF
TRBJ2-2 | TRBV5-1 | . | TRBD2 | TGCGCCAGCAGCAATAGCGGGGGGGCCCGGGAGCTGTTTTTT | CASSNSGGARELFF
TRBJ2-7 | TRBV6-5 | . | TRBD1 | TGTGCCAGCAGTTACAAAGGGGACAGCTCCTACGAGCAGTACTTC | CASSYKGDSSYEQYF
TRBJ1-6 | TRBV7-9 | . | TRBD1 | TGTGCCAGCAGCTCCAACACAGGGGGATCCTATAATTCACCCCTCCACTTT | CASSSNTGGSYNSPLHF
TRBJ1-4 | TRBV5-1 | . | TRBD1 | TGCGCCAGCCCAGACAGGGTGGGTGAAAAACTGTTTTTT | CASPDRVGEKLFF
TRBJ1-2 | TRBV18 | . | . | TGTGCCAGCTCGCCGGGGGGTGACTATGGCTACACCTTC | CASSPGGDYGYTF
TRBJ1-5 | TRBV19 | . | . | TGTGCCAGTAGTATCACAAGCGGGGGGTTCGATCAGCCCCAGCATTTT | CASSITSGGFDQPQHF